This record covers a single T cell receptor (beta chain). Clinical symptoms, serum thyroxine, TRAb, thyroid ultrasound and orbital computed tomography were relied on for diagnosis. This sample stems from a study of Graves' ophthalmopathy and Graves' hyperthyroidism. RNA transcripts were the template, and TCR beta CDR3 regions were amplified from them. The workflow started with a first-round RT-PCR run with HTBI primers and then moved on to a second-round multiplex PCR. TCRdb analysed the multiplex PCR reads with MiXCR anew, one entry per CDR3 protein. The sample lists about 740,000 distinct CDR3 sequences, approximately 40% occurring once. Germline CDR1 reads MGHDK; CDR2 reads SYGVNS. The CDR3 is 15 amino acids. Trimming left V 8 bases short and J 1 base short, with 18 bases between.

The sequenced sample was peripheral blood. The genes are TRBV25-1 and TRBJ2-7; D unresolved. This clonotype was sampled from an adult man with Graves' ophthalmopathy. The chain's CDR3 is CASREMTDASYEQYF. The CDR3, as DNA: TGTGCCAGCCGAGAGATGACGGACGCATCCTACGAGCAGTACTTC.